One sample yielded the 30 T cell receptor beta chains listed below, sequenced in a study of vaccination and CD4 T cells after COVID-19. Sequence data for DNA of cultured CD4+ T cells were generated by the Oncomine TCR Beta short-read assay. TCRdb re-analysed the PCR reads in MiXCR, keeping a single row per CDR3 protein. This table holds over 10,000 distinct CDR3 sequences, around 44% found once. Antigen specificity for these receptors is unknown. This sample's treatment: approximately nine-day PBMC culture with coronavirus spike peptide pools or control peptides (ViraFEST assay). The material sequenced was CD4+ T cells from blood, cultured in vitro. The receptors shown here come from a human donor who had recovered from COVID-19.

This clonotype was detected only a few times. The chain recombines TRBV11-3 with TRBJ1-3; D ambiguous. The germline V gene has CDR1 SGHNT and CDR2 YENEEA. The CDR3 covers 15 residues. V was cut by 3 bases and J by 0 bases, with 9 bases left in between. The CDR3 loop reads CASSFDSDSGNTIYF. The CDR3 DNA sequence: TGTGCCAGCAGCTTCGACTCGGACTCTGGAAACACCATATATTTT.

In DNA, the CDR3 is TGTGCCAGCGGTCCAGGGATGGGAGGAGATACGCAGTATTTT. Protein product: CASGPGMGGDTQYF. J is TRBJ2-3 and V is TRBV12-3 or TRBV12-4; TRBD2 is a possible D gene (6 bases). V lost 8 bases, J lost 5 bases, and 17 bases lay in between. This CDR3 spans 14 amino acids.

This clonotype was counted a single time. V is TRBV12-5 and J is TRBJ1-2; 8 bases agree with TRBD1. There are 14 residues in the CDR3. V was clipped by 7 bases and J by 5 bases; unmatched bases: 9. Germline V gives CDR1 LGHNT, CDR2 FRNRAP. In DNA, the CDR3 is TGTGCTAGTGACGCCCGACAGGGGCCTTATGGCTACACCTTC. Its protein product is CASDARQGPYGYTF. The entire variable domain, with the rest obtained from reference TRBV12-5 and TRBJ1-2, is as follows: DARVTQTPRHKVTEMGQEVTMRCQPILGHNTVFWYRQTMMQGLELLAYFRNRAPLDDSGMPKDRFSAEMPDATLATLKIQPSEPRDSAVYFCASDARQGPYGYTFGSGTRLTVV.

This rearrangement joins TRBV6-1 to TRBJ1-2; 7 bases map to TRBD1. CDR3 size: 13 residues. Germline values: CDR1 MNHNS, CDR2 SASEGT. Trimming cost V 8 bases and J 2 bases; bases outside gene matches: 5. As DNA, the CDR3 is TGTGCCAGCGGGGGACAGCTAAACTATGGCTACACCTTC. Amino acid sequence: CASGGQLNYGYTF.

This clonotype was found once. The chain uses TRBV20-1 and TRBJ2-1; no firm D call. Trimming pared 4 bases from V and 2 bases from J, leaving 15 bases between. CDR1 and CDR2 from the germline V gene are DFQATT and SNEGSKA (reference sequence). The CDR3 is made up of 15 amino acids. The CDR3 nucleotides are TGCAGTGCTACCCGGCCCGGCCCAGCCTACAATGAGCAGTTCTTC. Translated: CSATRPGPAYNEQFF.

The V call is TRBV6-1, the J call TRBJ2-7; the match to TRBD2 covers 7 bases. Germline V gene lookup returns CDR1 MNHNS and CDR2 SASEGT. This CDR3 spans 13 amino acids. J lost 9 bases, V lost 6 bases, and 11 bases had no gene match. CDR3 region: CASSSGTLIGQYF. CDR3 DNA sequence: TGTGCCAGCAGCAGCGGGACTCTCATCGGGCAGTACTTC.

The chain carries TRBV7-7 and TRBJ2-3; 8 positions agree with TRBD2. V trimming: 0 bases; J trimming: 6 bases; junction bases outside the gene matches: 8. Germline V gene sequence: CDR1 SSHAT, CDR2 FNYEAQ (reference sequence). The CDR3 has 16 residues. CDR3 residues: CASSLALAGSGDTQYF. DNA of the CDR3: TGTGCCAGCAGCTTAGCTTTAGCGGGATCTGGGGATACGCAGTATTTT.

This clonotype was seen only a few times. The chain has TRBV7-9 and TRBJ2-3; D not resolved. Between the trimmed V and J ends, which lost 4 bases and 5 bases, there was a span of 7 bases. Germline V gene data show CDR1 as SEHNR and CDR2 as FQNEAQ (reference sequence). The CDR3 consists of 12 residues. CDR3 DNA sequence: TGTGCCAGCAGCTCCTTGGGAGATACGCAGTATTTT. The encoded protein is CASSSLGDTQYF.

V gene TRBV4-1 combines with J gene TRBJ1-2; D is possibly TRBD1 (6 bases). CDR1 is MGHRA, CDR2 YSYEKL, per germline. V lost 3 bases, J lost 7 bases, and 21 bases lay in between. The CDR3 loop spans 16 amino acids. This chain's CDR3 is CASSHQQGPTLFGYTF. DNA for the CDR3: TGCGCCAGCAGCCACCAACAGGGTCCGACCCTATTTGGCTACACCTTC.

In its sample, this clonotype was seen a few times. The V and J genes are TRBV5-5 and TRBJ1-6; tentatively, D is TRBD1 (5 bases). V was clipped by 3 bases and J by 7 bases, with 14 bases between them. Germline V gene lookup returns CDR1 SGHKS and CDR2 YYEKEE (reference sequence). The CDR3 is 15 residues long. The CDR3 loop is CASSSGPGLNSPLHF. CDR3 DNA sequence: TGTGCCAGCAGCTCAGGACCGGGACTCAATTCACCCCTCCACTTT.

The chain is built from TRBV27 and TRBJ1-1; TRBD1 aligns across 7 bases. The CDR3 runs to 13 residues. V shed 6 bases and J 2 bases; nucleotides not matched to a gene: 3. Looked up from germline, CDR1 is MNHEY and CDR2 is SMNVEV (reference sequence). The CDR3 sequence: CASRGTANTEAFF. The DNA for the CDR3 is TGTGCCAGCAGGGGGACAGCAAACACTGAAGCTTTCTTT.

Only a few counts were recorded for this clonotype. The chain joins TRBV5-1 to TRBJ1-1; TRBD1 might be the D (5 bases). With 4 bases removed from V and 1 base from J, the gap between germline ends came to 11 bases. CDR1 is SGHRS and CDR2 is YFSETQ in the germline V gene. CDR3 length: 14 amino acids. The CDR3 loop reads CASSSGTENTEAFF. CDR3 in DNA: TGCGCCAGCAGCAGCGGGACGGAGAACACTGAAGCTTTCTTT.

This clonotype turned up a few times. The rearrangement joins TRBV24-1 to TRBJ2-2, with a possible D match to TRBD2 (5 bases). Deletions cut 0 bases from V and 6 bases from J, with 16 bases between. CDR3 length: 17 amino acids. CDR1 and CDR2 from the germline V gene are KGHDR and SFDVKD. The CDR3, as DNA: TGTGCCACCAGTGATTTGCAAGGAGGCCCTTTCTCCGGGGAGCTGTTTTTT. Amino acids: CATSDLQGGPFSGELFF.

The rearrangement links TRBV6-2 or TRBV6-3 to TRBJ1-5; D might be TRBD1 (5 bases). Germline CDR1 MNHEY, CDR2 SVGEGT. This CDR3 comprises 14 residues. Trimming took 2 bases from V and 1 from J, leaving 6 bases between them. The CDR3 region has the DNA TGTGCCAGCAGTTACGGGGCGAGCAATCAGCCCCAGCATTTT. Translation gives CASSYGASNQPQHF.

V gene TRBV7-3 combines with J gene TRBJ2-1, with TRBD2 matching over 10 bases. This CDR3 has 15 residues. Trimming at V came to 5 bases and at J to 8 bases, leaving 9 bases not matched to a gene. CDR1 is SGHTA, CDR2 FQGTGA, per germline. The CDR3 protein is CASSPGASGSYEQFF. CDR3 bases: TGTGCCAGCAGCCCGGGGGCTAGCGGGAGCTATGAGCAGTTCTTC.

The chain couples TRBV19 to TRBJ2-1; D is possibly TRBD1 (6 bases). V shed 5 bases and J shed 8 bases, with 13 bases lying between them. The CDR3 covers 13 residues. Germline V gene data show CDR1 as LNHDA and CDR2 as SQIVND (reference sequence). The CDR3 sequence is CASSAQGYDEQFF. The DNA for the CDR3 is TGTGCCAGTAGTGCACAGGGATACGATGAGCAGTTCTTC. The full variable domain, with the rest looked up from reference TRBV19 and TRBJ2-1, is DGGITQSPKYLFRKEGQNVTLSCEQNLNHDAMYWYRQDPGQGLRLIYYSQIVNDFQKGDIAEGYSVSREKKESFPLTVTSAQKNPTAFYLCASSAQGYDEQFFGPGTRLTVL.

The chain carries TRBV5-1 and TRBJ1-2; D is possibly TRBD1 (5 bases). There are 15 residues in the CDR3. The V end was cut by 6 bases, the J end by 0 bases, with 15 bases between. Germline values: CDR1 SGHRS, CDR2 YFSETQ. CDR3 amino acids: CASTDRSTANYGYTF. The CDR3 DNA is TGCGCCAGCACCGACAGAAGTACAGCTAACTATGGCTACACCTTC.

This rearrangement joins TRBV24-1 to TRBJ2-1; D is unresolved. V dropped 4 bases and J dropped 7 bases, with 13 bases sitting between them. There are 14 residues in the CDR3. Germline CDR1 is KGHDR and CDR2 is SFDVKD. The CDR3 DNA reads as TGTGCCACCAGTGAGCCGGGCCCCGTAAATGAGCAGTTCTTC. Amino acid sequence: CATSEPGPVNEQFF.

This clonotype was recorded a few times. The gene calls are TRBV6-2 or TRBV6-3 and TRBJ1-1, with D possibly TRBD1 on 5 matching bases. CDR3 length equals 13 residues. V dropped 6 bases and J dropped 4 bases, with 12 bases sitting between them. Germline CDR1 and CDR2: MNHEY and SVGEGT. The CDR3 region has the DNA TGTGCCAGCAGACTCACAGGTGGCACTGAAGCTTTCTTT. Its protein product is CASRLTGGTEAFF.

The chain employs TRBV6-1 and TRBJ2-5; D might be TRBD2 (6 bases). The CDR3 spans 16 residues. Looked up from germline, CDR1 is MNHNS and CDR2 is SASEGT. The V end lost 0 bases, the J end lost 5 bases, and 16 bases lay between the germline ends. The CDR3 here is CASSEAFVGGKETQYF. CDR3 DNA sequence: TGTGCCAGCAGTGAAGCGTTCGTCGGCGGGAAGGAGACCCAGTACTTC.

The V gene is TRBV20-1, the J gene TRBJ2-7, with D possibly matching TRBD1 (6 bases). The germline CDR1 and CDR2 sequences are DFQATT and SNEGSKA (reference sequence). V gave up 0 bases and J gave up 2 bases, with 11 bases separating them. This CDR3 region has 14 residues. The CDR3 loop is CSAREGGSTYEQYF. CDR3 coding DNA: TGCAGTGCTAGAGAAGGGGGATCGACCTACGAGCAGTACTTC.

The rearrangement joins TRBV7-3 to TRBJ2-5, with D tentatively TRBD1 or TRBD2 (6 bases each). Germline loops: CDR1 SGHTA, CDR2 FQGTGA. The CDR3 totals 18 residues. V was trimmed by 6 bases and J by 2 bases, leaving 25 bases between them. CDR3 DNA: TGTGCCAGCAGTCCCTTCGGAGGGGGACTTTTCCGTCAAGAGACCCAGTACTTC. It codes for CASSPFGGGLFRQETQYF.

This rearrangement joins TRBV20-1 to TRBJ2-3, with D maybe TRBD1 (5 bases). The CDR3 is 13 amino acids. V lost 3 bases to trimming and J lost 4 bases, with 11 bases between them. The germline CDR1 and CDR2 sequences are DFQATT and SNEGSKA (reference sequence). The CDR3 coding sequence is TGCAGTGCTAGTCTCCAGGGCCCAGATACGCAGTATTTT. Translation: CSASLQGPDTQYF.

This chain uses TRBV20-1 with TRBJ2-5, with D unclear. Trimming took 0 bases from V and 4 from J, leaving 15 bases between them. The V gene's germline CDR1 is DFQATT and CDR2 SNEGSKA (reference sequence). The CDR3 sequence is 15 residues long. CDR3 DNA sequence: TGCAGTGCTAGAGATATGCACCCTGTGGGAGAGACCCAGTACTTC. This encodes CSARDMHPVGETQYF.

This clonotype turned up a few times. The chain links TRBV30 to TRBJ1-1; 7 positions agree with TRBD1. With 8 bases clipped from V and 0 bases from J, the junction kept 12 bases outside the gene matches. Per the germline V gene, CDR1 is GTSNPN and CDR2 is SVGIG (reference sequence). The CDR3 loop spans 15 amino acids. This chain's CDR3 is CARTTGKYVNTEAFF. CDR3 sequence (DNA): TGTGCCCGAACGACAGGGAAGTATGTGAACACTGAAGCTTTCTTT.

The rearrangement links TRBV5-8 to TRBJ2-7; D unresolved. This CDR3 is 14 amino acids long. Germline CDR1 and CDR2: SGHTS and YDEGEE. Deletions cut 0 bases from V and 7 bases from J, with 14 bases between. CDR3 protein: CASSLVGNLREQYF. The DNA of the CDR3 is TGTGCCAGCAGCTTGGTCGGTAACCTACGGGAGCAGTACTTC.

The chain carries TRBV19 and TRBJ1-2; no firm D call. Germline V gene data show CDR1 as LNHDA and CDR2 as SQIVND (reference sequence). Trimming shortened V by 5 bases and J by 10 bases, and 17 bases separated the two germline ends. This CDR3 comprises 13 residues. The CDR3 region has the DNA TGTGCCAGTAGTTCCCTCGACGTTAAACCCTACACCTTC. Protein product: CASSSLDVKPYTF.

The CDR3 here is CSARSTDILYNSPLHF. The CDR3, as DNA: TGCAGTGCTAGATCGACCGACATCCTATATAATTCACCCCTCCACTTT. V and J are TRBV20-1 and TRBJ1-6, with D uncertain. Germline V gene lookup returns CDR1 DFQATT and CDR2 SNEGSKA (reference sequence). The CDR3 consists of 16 residues. V was cut by 2 bases and J by 4 bases, with 15 bases left in between.

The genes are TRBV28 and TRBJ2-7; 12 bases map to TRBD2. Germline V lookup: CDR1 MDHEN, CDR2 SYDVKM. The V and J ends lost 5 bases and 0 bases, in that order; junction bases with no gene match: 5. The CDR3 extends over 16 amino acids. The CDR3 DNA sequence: TGTGCCAGCAGTATCCTGACTAGCGGGAGCTCCTACGAGCAGTACTTC. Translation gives CASSILTSGSSYEQYF.

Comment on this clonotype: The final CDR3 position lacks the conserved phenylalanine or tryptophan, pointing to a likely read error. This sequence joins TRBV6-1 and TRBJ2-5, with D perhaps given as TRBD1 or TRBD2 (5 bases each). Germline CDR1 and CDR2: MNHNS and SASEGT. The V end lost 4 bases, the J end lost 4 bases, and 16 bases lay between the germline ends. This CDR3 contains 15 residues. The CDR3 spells CASSASRTGLETQYL. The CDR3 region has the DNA TGTGCCAGCAGTGCAAGTCGCACAGGACTAGAGACCCAGTACCTC.